The TCR beta chain under discussion was sequenced for a study of T cells in localized non-small cell lung cancer. CDR1 is SGHTA, CDR2 FQGTGA, per germline. The V end lost 5 bases, the J end lost 5 bases, and 7 bases lay between the germline ends. This CDR3 is built from 11 residues. Study results and caveats: Appearing in adjacent lung were a median about 60 of the top 100 tumor clones. The tumor had only one region sequenced, so heterogeneity remains possible.

A single count supports this clone. The antigen is undetermined. The method was immunoSEQ multiplex PCR; TCRdb's version includes in-frame clones alone and lacks a portion of them. This sample has about 59,000 clones, with approximately 91% found just once. This clonotype was obtained from a man aged 35 to 69 with stage I lung adenocarcinoma. The chain carries TRBV7-3 and TRBJ2-7; no reliable D call. Material: peripheral blood, obtained before any cancer treatment. CDR3 in amino acids: CASSHTNEQYF. CDR3 DNA: TGTGCCAGCAGCCACACCAACGAGCAGTACTTC. Based on the CDR3 plus reference TRBV7-3 and TRBJ2-7, the full variable domain is GAGVSQTPSNKVTEKGKYVELRCDPISGHTALYWYRQSLGQGPEFLIYFQGTGAADDSGLPNDRFFAVRPEGSVSTLKIQRTERGDSAVYLCASSHTNEQYFGPGTRLTVT.